This paragraph covers one TCR beta chain sequence. Its antigen is not known. This table comes from immunoSEQ multiplex PCR, and its TCRdb copy is limited to in-frame clones, with some not included. The sample lists 90,000 to 110,000 clones, about 91% occurring once. These data originate in a study of T cell responses to AZD1222 COVID-19 vaccine. General study points: Only a handful of AZD1222 recipients, six or seven in all, had baseline seropositivity. Donors skewed white British and female; clonal diversity was possibly underestimated. Reportedly, nearly half of unique spike TCRs recognized epitopes outside B.1.351/B.1.1.7 mutations. Among vaccine-associated CD4 TCRs, coverage spanned spike, with dominance at 160-218 and 743-854.

The germline gives CDR1 SGHAT, CDR2 FQDESV (reference sequence). The V and J ends lost 0 bases and 6 bases respectively, with 12 bases between them. This CDR3 has 14 residues. The sample consisted of peripheral blood, taken on day 0 of AZD1222 vaccination. This sequence joins TRBV11-1 and TRBJ2-7, with D unclear. This TCR was sampled from an adult in good health. The CDR3 bases are TGTGCCAGCAGCTTAGCCCCGGCAGGAAGCGAGCAGTACTTC. Translation: CASSLAPAGSEQYF.